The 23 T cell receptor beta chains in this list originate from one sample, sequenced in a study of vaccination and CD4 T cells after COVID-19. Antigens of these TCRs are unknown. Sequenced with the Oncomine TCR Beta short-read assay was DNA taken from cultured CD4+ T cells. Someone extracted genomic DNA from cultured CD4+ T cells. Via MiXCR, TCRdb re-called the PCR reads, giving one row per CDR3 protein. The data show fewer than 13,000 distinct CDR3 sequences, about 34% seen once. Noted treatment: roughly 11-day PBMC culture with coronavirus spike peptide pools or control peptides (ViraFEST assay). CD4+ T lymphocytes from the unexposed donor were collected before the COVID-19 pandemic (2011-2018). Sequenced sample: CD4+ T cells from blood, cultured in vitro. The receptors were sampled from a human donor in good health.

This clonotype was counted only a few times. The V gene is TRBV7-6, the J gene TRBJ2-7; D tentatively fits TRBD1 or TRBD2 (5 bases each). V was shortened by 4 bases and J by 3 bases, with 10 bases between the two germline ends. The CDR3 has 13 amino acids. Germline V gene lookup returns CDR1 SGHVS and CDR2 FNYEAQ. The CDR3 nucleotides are TGTGCCAGCAGCTCCGGGACCAGCTACGAGCAGTACTTC. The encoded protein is CASSSGTSYEQYF. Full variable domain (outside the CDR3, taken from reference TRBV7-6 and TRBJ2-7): GAGVSQSPRYKVTKRGQDVALRCDPISGHVSLYWYRQALGQGPEFLTYFNYEAQQDKSGLPNDRFSAERPEGSISTLTIQRTEQRDSAMYRCASSSGTSYEQYFGPGTRLTVT.

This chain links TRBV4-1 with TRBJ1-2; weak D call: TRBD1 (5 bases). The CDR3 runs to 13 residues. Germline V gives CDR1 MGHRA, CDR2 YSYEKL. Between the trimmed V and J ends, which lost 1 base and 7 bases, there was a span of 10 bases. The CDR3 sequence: CASSQGTFGGYTF. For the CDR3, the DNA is TGCGCCAGCAGCCAAGGGACATTCGGTGGCTACACCTTC.

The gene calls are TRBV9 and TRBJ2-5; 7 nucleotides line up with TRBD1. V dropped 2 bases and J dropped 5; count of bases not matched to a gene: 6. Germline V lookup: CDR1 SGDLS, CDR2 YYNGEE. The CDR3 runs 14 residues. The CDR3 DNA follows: TGTGCCAGCAGCGTCGGGACAGCAGGCGAGACCCAGTACTTC. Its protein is CASSVGTAGETQYF.

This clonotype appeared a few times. CDR3 nucleotides: TGTGCCACCAGCAGAGATCGAGGGTCCTACGAGCAGTACTTC. As protein: CATSRDRGSYEQYF. The chain couples TRBV15 to TRBJ2-7; tentative D call: TRBD2 (5 bases). V was pared by 0 bases and J by 1 base, with 7 bases between. CDR1 is LNHNV, CDR2 YYDKDF, per germline (reference sequence). CDR3 length equals 14 residues.

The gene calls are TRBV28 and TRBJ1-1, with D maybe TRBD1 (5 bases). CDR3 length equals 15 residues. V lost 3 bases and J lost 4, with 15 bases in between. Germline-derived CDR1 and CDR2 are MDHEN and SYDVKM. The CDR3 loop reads CASSLAGRVGTEAFF. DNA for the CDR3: TGTGCCAGCAGTTTGGCAGGGAGAGTCGGCACTGAAGCTTTCTTT.

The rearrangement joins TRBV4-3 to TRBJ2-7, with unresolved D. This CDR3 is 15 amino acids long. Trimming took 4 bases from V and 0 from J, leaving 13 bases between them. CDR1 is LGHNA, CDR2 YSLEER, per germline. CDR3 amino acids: CASSLFIGPSYEQYF. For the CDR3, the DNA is TGCGCCAGCAGCCTCTTTATAGGCCCCTCCTACGAGCAGTACTTC.

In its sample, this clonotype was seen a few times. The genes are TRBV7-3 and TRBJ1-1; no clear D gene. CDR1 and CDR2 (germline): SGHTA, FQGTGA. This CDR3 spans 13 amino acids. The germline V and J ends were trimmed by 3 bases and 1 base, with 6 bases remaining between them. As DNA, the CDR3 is TGTGCCAGCAGCTTTGGGGAGAACACTGAAGCTTTCTTT. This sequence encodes CASSFGENTEAFF.

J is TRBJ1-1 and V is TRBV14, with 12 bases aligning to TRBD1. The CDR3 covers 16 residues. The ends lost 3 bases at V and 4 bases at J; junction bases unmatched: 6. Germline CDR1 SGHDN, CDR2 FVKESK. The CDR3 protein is CASSQDWDRGPTEAFF. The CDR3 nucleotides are TGTGCCAGCAGCCAGGACTGGGACAGGGGGCCCACTGAAGCTTTCTTT.

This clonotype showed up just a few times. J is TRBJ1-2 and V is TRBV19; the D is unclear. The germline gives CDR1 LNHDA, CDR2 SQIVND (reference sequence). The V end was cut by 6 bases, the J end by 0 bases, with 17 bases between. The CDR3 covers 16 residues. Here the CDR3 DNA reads TGTGCCAGTAGGGCAGGCCACCAAACCGCTAACTATGGCTACACCTTC. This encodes CASRAGHQTANYGYTF.

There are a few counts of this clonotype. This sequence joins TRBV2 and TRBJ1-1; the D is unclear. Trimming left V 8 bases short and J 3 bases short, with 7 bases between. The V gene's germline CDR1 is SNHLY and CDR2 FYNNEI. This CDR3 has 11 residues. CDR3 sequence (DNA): TGTGCCAGCTGTGGAGACACTGAAGCTTTCTTT. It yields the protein CASCGDTEAFF. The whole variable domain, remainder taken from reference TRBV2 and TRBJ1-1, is EPEVTQTPSHQVTQMGQEVILRCVPISNHLYFYWYRQILGQKVEFLVSFYNNEISEKSEIFDDQFSVERPDGSNFTLKIRSTKLEDSAMYFCASCGDTEAFFGQGTRLTVV.

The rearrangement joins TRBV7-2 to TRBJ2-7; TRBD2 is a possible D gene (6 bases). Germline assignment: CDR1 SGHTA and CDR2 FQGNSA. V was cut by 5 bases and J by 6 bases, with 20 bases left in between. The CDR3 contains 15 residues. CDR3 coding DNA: TGTGCCAGCAGCCCACCTGGGACTTCGGCGGGCGAGCAGTACTTC. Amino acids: CASSPPGTSAGEQYF.

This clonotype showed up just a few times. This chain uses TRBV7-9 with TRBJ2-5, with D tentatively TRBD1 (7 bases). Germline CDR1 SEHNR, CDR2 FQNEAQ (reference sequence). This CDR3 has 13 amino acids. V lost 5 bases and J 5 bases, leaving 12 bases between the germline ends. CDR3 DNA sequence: TGTGCCAGCAGCCCCCCAGGGGGGGAGACCCAGTACTTC. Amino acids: CASSPPGGETQYF. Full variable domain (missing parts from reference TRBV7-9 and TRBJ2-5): DTGVSQNPRHKITKRGQNVTFRCDPISEHNRLYWYRQTLGQGPEFLTYFQNEAQLEKSRLLSDRFSAERPKGSFSTLEIQRTEQGDSAMYLCASSPPGGETQYFGPGTRLLVL.

The CDR3 DNA reads TGCGCCAGCAGCCAAGCCCATGGACTAGCGGCAGATACGCAGTATTTT. This encodes CASSQAHGLAADTQYF. The J gene is TRBJ2-3, the V gene TRBV4-1, with 10 nucleotides matching TRBD2. Germline V lookup: CDR1 MGHRA, CDR2 YSYEKL. J lost 4 bases, V lost 1 base, and 5 bases had no gene match. This CDR3 has 16 amino acids.

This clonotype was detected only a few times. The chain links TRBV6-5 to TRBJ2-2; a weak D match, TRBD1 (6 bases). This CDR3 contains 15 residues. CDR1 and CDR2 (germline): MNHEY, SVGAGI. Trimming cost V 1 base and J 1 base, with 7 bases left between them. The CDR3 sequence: CASSYWDKNTGELFF. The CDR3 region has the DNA TGTGCCAGCAGTTACTGGGACAAGAACACCGGGGAGCTGTTTTTT.

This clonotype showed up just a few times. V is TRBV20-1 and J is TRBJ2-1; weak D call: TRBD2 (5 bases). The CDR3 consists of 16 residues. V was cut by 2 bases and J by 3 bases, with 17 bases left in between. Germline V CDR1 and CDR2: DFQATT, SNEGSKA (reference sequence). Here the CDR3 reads CSARPTLAFGYNEQFF. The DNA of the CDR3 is TGCAGTGCTAGACCAACTCTAGCCTTTGGCTACAATGAGCAGTTCTTC.

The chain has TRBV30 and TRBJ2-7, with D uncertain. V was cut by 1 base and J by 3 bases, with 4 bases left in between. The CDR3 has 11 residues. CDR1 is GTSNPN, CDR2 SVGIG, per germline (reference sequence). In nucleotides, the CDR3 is TGTGCCTGGAGTGAAGACTACGAGCAGTACTTC. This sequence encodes CAWSEDYEQYF. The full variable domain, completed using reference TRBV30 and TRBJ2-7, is SQTIHQWPATLVQPVGSPLSLECTVEGTSNPNLYWYRQAAGRGLQLLFYSVGIGQISSEVPQNLSASRPQDRQFILSSKKLLLSDSGFYLCAWSEDYEQYFGPGTRLTVT.

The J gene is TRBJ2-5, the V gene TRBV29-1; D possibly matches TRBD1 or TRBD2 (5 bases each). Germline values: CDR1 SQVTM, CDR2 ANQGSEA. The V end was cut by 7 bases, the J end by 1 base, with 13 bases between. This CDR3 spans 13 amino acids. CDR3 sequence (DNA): TGCAGCGCTAACCCGGGACGCCAAGAGACCCAGTACTTC. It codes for CSANPGRQETQYF.

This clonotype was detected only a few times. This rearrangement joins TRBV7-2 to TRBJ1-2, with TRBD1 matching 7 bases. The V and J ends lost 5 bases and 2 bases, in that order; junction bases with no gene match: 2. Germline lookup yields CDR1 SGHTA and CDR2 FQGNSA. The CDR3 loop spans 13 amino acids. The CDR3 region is CASSPDRNYGYTF. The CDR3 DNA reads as TGTGCCAGCAGCCCGGACAGGAACTATGGCTACACCTTC.

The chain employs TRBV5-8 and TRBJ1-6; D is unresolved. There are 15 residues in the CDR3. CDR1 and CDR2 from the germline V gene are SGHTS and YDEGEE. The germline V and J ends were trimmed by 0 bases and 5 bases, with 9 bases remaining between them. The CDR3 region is CASSLVGIHNSPLHF. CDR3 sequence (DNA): TGTGCCAGCAGCTTGGTTGGGATTCATAATTCACCCCTCCACTTT.

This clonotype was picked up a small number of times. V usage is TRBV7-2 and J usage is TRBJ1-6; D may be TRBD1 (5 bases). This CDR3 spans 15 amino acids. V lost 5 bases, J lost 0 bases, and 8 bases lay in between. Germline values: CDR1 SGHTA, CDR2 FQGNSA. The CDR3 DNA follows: TGTGCCAGCAGCAGAGACAGCTCCTATAATTCACCCCTCCACTTT. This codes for CASSRDSSYNSPLHF.

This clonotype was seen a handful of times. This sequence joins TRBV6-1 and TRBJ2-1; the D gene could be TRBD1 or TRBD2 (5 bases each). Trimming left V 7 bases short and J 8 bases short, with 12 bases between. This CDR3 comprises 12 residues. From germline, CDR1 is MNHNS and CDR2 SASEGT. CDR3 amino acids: CASKKRDHEQFF. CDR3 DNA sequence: TGTGCCAGCAAAAAAAGGGACCATGAGCAGTTCTTC.

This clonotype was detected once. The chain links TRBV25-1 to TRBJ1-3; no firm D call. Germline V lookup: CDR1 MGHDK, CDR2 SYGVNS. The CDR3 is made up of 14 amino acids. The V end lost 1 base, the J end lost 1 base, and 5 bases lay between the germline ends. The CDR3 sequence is CASSEWASGNTIYF. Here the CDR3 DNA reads TGTGCCAGCAGTGAATGGGCATCTGGAAACACCATATATTTT.

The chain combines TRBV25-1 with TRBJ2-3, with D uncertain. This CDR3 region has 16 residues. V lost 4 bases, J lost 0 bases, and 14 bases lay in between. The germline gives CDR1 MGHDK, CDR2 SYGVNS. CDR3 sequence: CASSVRELISTDTQYF. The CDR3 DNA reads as TGTGCCAGCAGTGTTAGAGAGCTGATTAGCACAGATACGCAGTATTTT.